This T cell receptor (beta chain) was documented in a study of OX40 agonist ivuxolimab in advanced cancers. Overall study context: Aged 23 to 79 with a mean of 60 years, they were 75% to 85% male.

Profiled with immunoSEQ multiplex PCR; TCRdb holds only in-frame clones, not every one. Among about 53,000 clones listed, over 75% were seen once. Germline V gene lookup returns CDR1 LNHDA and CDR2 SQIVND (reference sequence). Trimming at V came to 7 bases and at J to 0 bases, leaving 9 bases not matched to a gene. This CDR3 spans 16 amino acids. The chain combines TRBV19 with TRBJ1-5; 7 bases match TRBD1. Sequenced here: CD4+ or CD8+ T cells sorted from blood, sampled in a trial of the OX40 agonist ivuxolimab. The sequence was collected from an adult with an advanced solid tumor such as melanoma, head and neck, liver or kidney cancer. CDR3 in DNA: TGTGCCAGTAACGATAGGGGGACAGATAGCAATCAGCCCCAGCATTTT. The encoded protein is CASNDRGTDSNQPQHF.